These 28 T cell receptor beta chains were sequenced from one sample in a study of T cell repertoires in cytomegalovirus infection. These receptors' antigens are unknown. MiXCR, applied by TCRdb to the reads, yields one record per CDR3 protein. The sample contains some 110,000 distinct CDR3 sequences, roughly a tenth of which appear only once. Sequencing was done on a sample of PBMCs, sequenced either directly or after in vitro stimulation (not recorded which). Receptors originate from a human donor in good health (CMV status not recorded). Some clones in this sample may be carry-over from other donors' samples.

This clonotype was seen only once. This is likely a read error, given that the CDR3 carries no conserved phenylalanine or tryptophan at its end. The chain joins TRBV19 to TRBJ2-7, with 9 bases aligning to TRBD2. V lost 5 bases to trimming and J lost 0 bases; unmatched junction nucleotides: 5. Germline CDR1 reads LNHDA; CDR2 reads SQIVND (reference sequence). This CDR3 is built from 15 residues. The CDR3 coding sequence is TGTGCCAGTAGTTCCGGACTAGCGTCCTCCTACGAGCAGTACTAC. It translates to CASSSGLASSYEQYY.

The genes are TRBV24-1 and TRBJ2-1; TRBD1 aligns across 9 bases. The CDR3 is 16 amino acids. CDR1 and CDR2 from the germline V gene are KGHDR and SFDVKD. After removal of 3 bases from V and 8 bases from J, the junction contained 10 bases not matched to a gene. The CDR3 here is CATSDPGTGSGYEQFF. The CDR3 DNA is TGTGCCACCAGTGATCCCGGGACAGGGAGCGGTTATGAGCAGTTCTTC.

At least ten counts were recorded for this clonotype. The chain links TRBV7-6 to TRBJ1-1; no clear D gene. Germline V gene data show CDR1 as SGHVS and CDR2 as FNYEAQ. V lost 4 bases and J lost 4, with 10 bases in between. The CDR3 totals 13 residues. The CDR3 DNA is TGTGCCAGCAGCTCCTATCCCATCACTGAAGCTTTCTTT. Amino acids: CASSSYPITEAFF.

This clonotype occurred a few times. The junction and the germline gene differ at one end; a read error may be behind it. The genes are TRBV4-1 and TRBJ2-1; D gene uncertain. This CDR3 contains 14 residues. Germline loops: CDR1 MGHRA, CDR2 YSYEKL. The CDR3 DNA reads as TGTGCCAGCAGCCCCACGACGGGTCGTAATGAGCAGTTCTTC. It is translated as CASSPTTGRNEQFF.

This clonotype was observed a handful of times. The V call is TRBV7-2, the J call TRBJ1-5; D ambiguous. The germline V gene encodes CDR1 SGHTA and CDR2 FQGNSA. The V gene lost 5 bases and the J gene lost 2 bases, with 25 bases spanning the gap. The CDR3 runs 19 residues. The CDR3 sequence is CASSPEVGTGLFGNQPQHF. The CDR3 nucleotides read TGTGCCAGCAGCCCAGAGGTGGGAACCGGTCTCTTTGGCAATCAGCCCCAGCATTTT.

This clonotype was seen many times. The rearrangement links TRBV7-9 to TRBJ2-1; D call uncertain. Germline CDR1 reads SEHNR; CDR2 reads FQNEAQ (reference sequence). V shed 6 bases and J shed 3 bases, with 18 bases lying between them. The CDR3 consists of 16 residues. The CDR3 region has the DNA TGTGCCAGCAGTCTCAGCAGGAGTGCGTACTACAATGAGCAGTTCTTC. Residues: CASSLSRSAYYNEQFF.

In regard to this clonotype: This clone may be a read error of a much larger clone one base away. This chain joins TRBV9 and TRBJ1-2; TRBD1 aligns across 9 bases. Germline V gene lookup returns CDR1 SGDLS and CDR2 YYNGEE. The J segment lost 4 bases and the V segment lost 3 bases, leaving 13 bases of the junction unmatched. The CDR3 totals 17 residues. CDR3 sequence reads: CASSADRGCGFGYGYTF. The DNA for the CDR3 is TGTGCCAGCAGCGCCGACAGGGGGTGCGGGTTCGGCTATGGCTACACCTTC.

This clonotype was observed a handful of times. DNA of the CDR3: TGTGCCAGTAGGTCCACAAACGGGGTCTCTGGCAATTATGGCTACACCTTC. Protein product: CASRSTNGVSGNYGYTF. The chain links TRBV19 to TRBJ1-2; D is unresolved. CDR3 length equals 17 residues. V lost 6 bases and J lost 5, with 25 bases in between. Germline CDR1 reads LNHDA; CDR2 reads SQIVND (reference sequence).

The V gene is TRBV7-9, the J gene TRBJ1-5; 7 bases agree with TRBD1. The CDR3 is made up of 17 amino acids. Germline trimming cut 5 bases from V and 0 bases from J; bases unmatched to any gene: 10. The V gene's germline CDR1 is SEHNR and CDR2 FQNEAQ (reference sequence). CDR3 bases: TGTGCCAGCAGCCATTTTAAAGGGGGCTATAGCAATCAGCCCCAGCATTTT. It specifies CASSHFKGGYSNQPQHF.

This clonotype was counted at least ten times. V is TRBV7-8 and J is TRBJ1-2; 7 positions agree with TRBD1. V lost 7 bases to trimming and J lost 10 bases; unmatched junction nucleotides: 12. Germline V gene sequence: CDR1 SGHVS, CDR2 FQNEAQ. The CDR3 sequence is 13 residues long. CDR3 nucleotides: TGTGCCAGCAACACGCCCGGGACAGTCTACTACACCTTC. Translating gives CASNTPGTVYYTF.

The chain uses TRBV4-1 and TRBJ2-1, with 9 bases fitting TRBD2. V lost 2 bases, J lost 10 bases, and 15 bases stayed unmatched. The CDR3 extends over 17 amino acids. The germline V gene encodes CDR1 MGHRA and CDR2 YSYEKL. The CDR3 loop is CASSQPTGREGESEQFF. CDR3 sequence (DNA): TGCGCCAGCAGCCAACCCACGGGGCGGGAGGGCGAGTCGGAGCAGTTCTTC.

This clonotype was seen at least ten times. The chain carries TRBV3-1 and TRBJ2-3, with D hard to call. Looked up from germline, CDR1 is LGHDT and CDR2 is YNNKEL (reference sequence). Trimming took 1 base from V and 3 from J, leaving 8 bases between them. The CDR3 totals 14 residues. The CDR3 is CASSQGLGTDTQYF. CDR3 in DNA: TGTGCCAGCAGCCAAGGGCTTGGGACAGATACGCAGTATTTT.

This clonotype was seen ten or more times. The chain carries TRBV24-1 and TRBJ2-1; TRBD1 matches 9 bases. The CDR3 totals 16 residues. CDR1 and CDR2 (germline): KGHDR, SFDVKD. With 3 bases clipped from V and 8 bases from J, the junction kept 10 bases outside the gene matches. The CDR3 DNA is TGTGCCACCAGTGATCCCGGACAGGGGATTGGCGATGAGCAGTTCTTC. Translating it yields CATSDPGQGIGDEQFF.

Many counts were recorded for this clonotype. The chain recombines TRBV19 with TRBJ2-1, with D perhaps being TRBD1 or TRBD2 (5 bases each). The CDR3 spans 14 residues. The germline V and J ends were trimmed by 7 bases and 0 bases, with 10 bases remaining between them. From germline, CDR1 is LNHDA and CDR2 SQIVND (reference sequence). The CDR3 here is CASMGDSSYNEQFF. The CDR3 DNA reads TGTGCCAGTATGGGGGATAGCTCCTACAATGAGCAGTTCTTC.

A word on this clonotype: At one end, the junction sequence differs from germline, possibly due to a read error. J is TRBJ2-1 and V is TRBV7-7, with 13 bases lining up with TRBD2. Germline values: CDR1 SSHAT, CDR2 FNYEAQ (reference sequence). The CDR3 has 16 amino acids. The CDR3 loop is CASSSSGTSGINEQFF. Here the CDR3 DNA reads TGTGCTAGCAGCTCCAGTGGGACTAGCGGGATCAATGAGCAGTTCTTC.

This clonotype was recorded once. This CDR3 is missing its conserved last phenylalanine or tryptophan, likely due to a read error. The CDR3 region is CASSSLAGTVYNEQFL. Written as DNA, the CDR3 is TGTGCCAGCAGCTCCCTTGCTGGGACGGTCTACAATGAGCAGTTCCTC. The chain has TRBV7-3 and TRBJ2-1; perhaps D is TRBD1 or TRBD2 (5 bases each). Germline V gene lookup returns CDR1 SGHTA and CDR2 FQGTGA. The CDR3 is 16 residues long. Trimming removed 4 bases from V and 3 bases from J, with 16 bases in between.

Many counts were recorded for this clonotype. The chain carries TRBV7-2 and TRBJ2-3; 9 nucleotides align to TRBD2. CDR1 and CDR2 (germline): SGHTA, FQGNSA. The length of the CDR3 is 16 residues. With 2 bases clipped from V and 4 bases from J, the junction kept 7 bases outside the gene matches. CDR3: CASSLIAGAGADTQYF. CDR3 in DNA: TGTGCCAGCAGCTTAATAGCGGGAGCGGGAGCAGATACGCAGTATTTT. The whole variable domain, filled in from reference TRBV7-2 and TRBJ2-3, reads GAGVSQSPSNKVTEKGKDVELRCDPISGHTALYWYRQSLGQGLEFLIYFQGNSAPDKSGLPSDRFSAERTGGSVSTLTIQRTQQEDSAVYLCASSLIAGAGADTQYFGPGTRLTVL.

This clonotype has more than one count but fewer than ten. CDR3 bases: TGTGCCAGCAGCCTCCGTCTAGCGGGAGGGAGGGGGGAGCAGTTCTTC. Its protein product is CASSLRLAGGRGEQFF. The rearrangement uses TRBV7-9 and TRBJ2-1; 12 nucleotides line up with TRBD2. V trimming: 5 bases; J trimming: 10 bases; junction bases outside the gene matches: 12. There are 16 residues in the CDR3. Germline V lookup: CDR1 SEHNR, CDR2 FQNEAQ (reference sequence).

The J gene is TRBJ2-2, the V gene TRBV4-2; D is uncertain. The CDR3 is 16 residues long. Deletions cut 4 bases from V and 4 bases from J, with 16 bases between. In germline, CDR1 is LGHNA, CDR2 YNFKEQ. In nucleotides, the CDR3 is TGTGCCAGCAGCCTGGAACAAGGGCCCCCCACCGGGGAGCTGTTTTTT. This encodes CASSLEQGPPTGELFF.

In its sample, this clonotype was seen a few times. The rearrangement joins TRBV20-1 to TRBJ1-4; TRBD1 matches 7 bases. V lost 2 bases, J lost 4 bases, and 10 bases stayed unmatched. The germline gives CDR1 DFQATT, CDR2 SNEGSKA (reference sequence). The CDR3 length is 16 residues. The CDR3 reads CSARKETGWGNEKLFF. Written as DNA, the CDR3 is TGCAGTGCTAGAAAGGAGACAGGGTGGGGTAATGAAAAACTGTTTTTT.

At least ten counts were recorded for this clonotype. The V gene is TRBV7-2, the J gene TRBJ2-3; D remains unclear. This CDR3 contains 14 residues. V was cut by 2 bases and J by 1 base, with 7 bases left in between. Germline CDR1 is SGHTA and CDR2 is FQGNSA. The CDR3 nucleotides read TGTGCCAGCAGCTTACAGACGGGCACAGATACGCAGTATTTT. Translating gives CASSLQTGTDTQYF.

V and J are TRBV14 and TRBJ2-7; D tentatively fits TRBD1 or TRBD2 (5 bases each). Trimming took 3 bases from V and 10 from J, leaving 22 bases between them. The CDR3 runs 15 residues. Germline V gene data show CDR1 as SGHDN and CDR2 as FVKESK. The CDR3: CASSHPGTWVSRQYV. In DNA, the CDR3 is TGTGCCAGCAGCCACCCCGGGACGTGGGTCAGTCGCCAGTACGTC.

In this sample, this clonotype turned up many times. The chain has TRBV7-2 and TRBJ1-3; D remains unclear. CDR3 length: 15 amino acids. Germline CDR1 reads SGHTA; CDR2 reads FQGNSA. With 1 base removed from V and 0 bases from J, the gap between germline ends came to 7 bases. CDR3 DNA sequence: TGTGCCAGCAGCTTAGACAGCCGCTCTGGAAACACCATATATTTT. Translating gives CASSLDSRSGNTIYF.

This clonotype was seen ten or more times. This chain joins TRBV7-2 and TRBJ1-5; D call uncertain. Germline V gene data show CDR1 as SGHTA and CDR2 as FQGNSA. CDR3 size: 13 residues. The V end lost 5 bases, the J end lost 6 bases, and 11 bases lay between the germline ends. Here the CDR3 DNA reads TGTGCCAGCAGCCCAGCTGGGTTTCAGCCCCAGCATTTT. Protein product: CASSPAGFQPQHF.

In its sample, this clonotype was seen a few times. This rearrangement joins TRBV2 to TRBJ1-2; D gene uncertain. The germline V and J ends were trimmed by 4 bases and 2 bases, with 2 bases remaining between them. The germline gives CDR1 SNHLY, CDR2 FYNNEI. The CDR3 loop spans 11 amino acids. The CDR3 nucleotides read TGTGCCAGCAGTGCGAACTATGGCTACACCTTC. Its protein is CASSANYGYTF.

The sample holds many counts of this clonotype. The chain combines TRBV7-2 with TRBJ2-2, with TRBD2 identical over 12 bases. With V trimmed by 5 bases and J by 5 bases, 9 bases remained unmatched. The CDR3 spans 17 residues. Germline CDR1 and CDR2: SGHTA and FQGNSA. The chain's CDR3 is CASSPLRLAGVTGELFF. DNA of the CDR3: TGTGCCAGCAGCCCCCTGAGACTAGCGGGAGTTACCGGGGAGCTGTTTTTT.

The table lists this clonotype with a few counts. This sequence joins TRBV2 and TRBJ1-4, with D unclear. Between the trimmed V and J ends, which lost 8 bases and 2 bases, there was a span of 12 bases. This CDR3 is built from 14 residues. The V gene's germline CDR1 is SNHLY and CDR2 FYNNEI. CDR3 sequence (DNA): TGTGCCAGCGAGCCGGTTAGGACTAATGAAAAACTGTTTTTT. Protein: CASEPVRTNEKLFF.

To note about this clonotype: This may be a read error, as it is one base from a much larger clone. This chain links TRBV28 with TRBJ2-7; 11 bases fit TRBD1. This CDR3 is 16 amino acids long. CDR1 is MDHEN and CDR2 is SYDVKM in the germline V gene. As DNA, the CDR3 is TGTGCCAACAGTTCTAGGACAGGGGGCTTTGCCTACGAGCAGTACTTC. This translates into CANSSRTGGFAYEQYF. Combining the CDR3 with reference TRBV28 and TRBJ2-7 gives the whole variable domain DVKVTQSSRYLVKRTGEKVFLECVQDMDHENMFWYRQDPGLGLRLIYFSYDVKMKEKGDIPEGYSVSREKKERFSLILESASTNQTSMYLCANSSRTGGFAYEQYFGPGTRLTVT.